The sequence of this TCR beta chain was determined in a study of graft-versus-host responses after intestinal transplantation. This clone is judged medium-sized. This table comes from immunoSEQ multiplex PCR, and its TCRdb copy is limited to in-frame clones, with some not included. The sample lists 6,500 to 10,000 clones; roughly 29% were seen once. The CDR3 contains 13 residues. Germline V CDR1 and CDR2: MNHEY, SVGAGI. V lost 3 bases, J lost 8 bases, and 4 bases stayed unmatched. The material was alloreactive CD4+ T cells from a mixed lymphocyte reaction culture, obtained before intestinal transplant. As to subset: CFSE-low proliferating T cells sorted from approximately 6-day pre-transplant mixed lymphocyte reaction (GvH or HvG direction). This clonotype was obtained from a human patient who received an intestinal transplant. This chain connects TRBV6-5 to TRBJ1-2; 9 bases match TRBD1. CDR3 DNA sequence: TGTGCCAGCAGTTATAACAGGGGGCGAGGCTACACCTTC. Residues: CASSYNRGRGYTF.